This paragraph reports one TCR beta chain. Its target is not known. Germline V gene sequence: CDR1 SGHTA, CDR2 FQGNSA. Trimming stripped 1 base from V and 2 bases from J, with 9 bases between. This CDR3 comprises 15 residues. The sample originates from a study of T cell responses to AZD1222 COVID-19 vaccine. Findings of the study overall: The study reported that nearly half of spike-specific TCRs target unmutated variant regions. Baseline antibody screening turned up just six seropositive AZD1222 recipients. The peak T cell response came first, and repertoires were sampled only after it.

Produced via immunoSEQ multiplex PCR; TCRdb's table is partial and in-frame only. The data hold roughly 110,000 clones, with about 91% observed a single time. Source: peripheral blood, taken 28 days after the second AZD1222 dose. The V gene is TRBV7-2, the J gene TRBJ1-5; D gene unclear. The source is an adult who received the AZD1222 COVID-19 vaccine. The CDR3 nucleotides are TGTGCCAGCAGCTTAGTGGGGAGCGGCAATCAGCCCCAGCATTTT. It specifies CASSLVGSGNQPQHF.